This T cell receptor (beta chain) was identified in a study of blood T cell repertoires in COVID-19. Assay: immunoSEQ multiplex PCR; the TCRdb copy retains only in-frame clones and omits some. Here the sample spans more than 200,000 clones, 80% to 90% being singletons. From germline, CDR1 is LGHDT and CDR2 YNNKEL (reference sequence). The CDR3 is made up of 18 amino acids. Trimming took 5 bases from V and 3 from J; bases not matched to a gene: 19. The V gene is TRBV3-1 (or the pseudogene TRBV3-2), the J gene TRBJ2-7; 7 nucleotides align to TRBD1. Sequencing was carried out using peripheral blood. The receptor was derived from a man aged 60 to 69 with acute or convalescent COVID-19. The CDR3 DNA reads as TGTGCCAGCAGCTACCACCATGGGGGCAGGGGGTTCTTCTACGAGCAGTACTTC. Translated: CASSYHHGGRGFFYEQYF.